These T cell receptor beta chains were read from a single sample in a study of cytomegalovirus exposure and HLA in healthy donors. Sequenced by immunoSEQ multiplex PCR; TCRdb stores in-frame clones only, minus some. Of approximately 180,000 clones listed, about four fifths were seen once; the top ten hold about 1.7%. The specimen sequenced was PBMCs. The receptor source for this set is a man younger than 30 in good health and CMV-seronegative. Both conserved end residues are part of each CDR3. Fields, in order: D gene, clone size, V gene, J gene, CDR3 protein, CDR3 DNA. D genes are given only for firm matches. Not all rows give a size; the values are once, few, many and, for expanded clones, a class.

D gene: NA; clone size: NA; V gene: TRBV18; J gene: TRBJ1-1; CDR3 protein: CASSPRQVNTEAFF; CDR3 DNA: TGTGCCAGCTCACCCCGACAAGTGAACACTGAAGCTTTCTTT
D gene: TRBD1; clone size: NA; V gene: TRBV12-5; J gene: TRBJ1-1; CDR3 protein: CASGVGTGGWNTEAFF; CDR3 DNA: TGTGCTAGTGGCGTCGGGACAGGGGGATGGAACACTGAAGCTTTCTTT
D gene: NA; clone size: NA; V gene: TRBV2; J gene: TRBJ2-4; CDR3 protein: CASSRENIQYF; CDR3 DNA: TGTGCCAGCAGCCGAGAAAACATTCAGTACTTC
D gene: NA; clone size: NA; V gene: TRBV5-4; J gene: TRBJ2-7; CDR3 protein: CASSHRTYRESEQYF; CDR3 DNA: TGTGCCAGCAGCCACCGAACCTACAGGGAGAGCGAGCAGTACTTC
D gene: NA; clone size: few; V gene: TRBV4-1; J gene: TRBJ2-7; CDR3 protein: CASSQGGVPGYEQYF; CDR3 DNA: TGCGCCAGCAGCCAAGGCGGGGTCCCGGGTTACGAGCAGTACTTC
D gene: NA; clone size: NA; V gene: TRBV5-1; J gene: TRBJ1-1; CDR3 protein: CASSLRWQGRATEAFF; CDR3 DNA: TGCGCCAGCAGCTTGAGATGGCAGGGTCGGGCGACTGAAGCTTTCTTT
D gene: TRBD2; clone size: NA; V gene: TRBV4-3; J gene: TRBJ2-1; CDR3 protein: CASSLTSGSYNEQFF; CDR3 DNA: TGCGCCAGCAGTCTTACTAGCGGTTCCTACAATGAGCAGTTCTTC
D gene: TRBD1; clone size: NA; V gene: TRBV5-6; J gene: TRBJ1-1; CDR3 protein: CASSRTTGASLVAFF; CDR3 DNA: TGTGCCAGCAGCCGCACAACAGGGGCCAGTCTAGTAGCTTTCTTT
D gene: NA; clone size: NA; V gene: TRBV19; J gene: TRBJ2-7; CDR3 protein: CASTSTGFSYEQYF; CDR3 DNA: TGTGCCAGTACCTCGACAGGATTCTCCTACGAGCAGTACTTC
D gene: TRBD2; clone size: NA; V gene: TRBV23-1; J gene: TRBJ2-3; CDR3 protein: CASSARLAGGESTDTQYF; CDR3 DNA: TGCGCCAGCAGTGCCCGACTAGCGGGGGGCGAGAGCACAGATACGCAGTATTTT
D gene: TRBD1; clone size: NA; V gene: TRBV7-2; J gene: TRBJ2-1; CDR3 protein: CASSPGGPGQGAYNEQFF; CDR3 DNA: TGTGCCAGCAGCCCGGGGGGTCCGGGACAGGGGGCCTACAATGAGCAGTTCTTC
D gene: TRBD2; clone size: few; V gene: TRBV6-5; J gene: TRBJ2-2; CDR3 protein: CASSDGTSAGELFF; CDR3 DNA: TGTGCCAGCAGTGACGGGACTAGCGCCGGGGAGCTGTTTTTT
D gene: TRBD2; clone size: NA; V gene: TRBV27; J gene: TRBJ2-1; CDR3 protein: CASSLLAGGPYNEQFF; CDR3 DNA: TGTGCCAGCAGTTTACTAGCGGGAGGGCCCTACAATGAGCAGTTCTTC
D gene: TRBD2; clone size: once; V gene: TRBV4-2; J gene: TRBJ2-5; CDR3 protein: CASSRFSSGRFQETQYF; CDR3 DNA: TGTGCCAGCAGCCGTTTCTCTAGCGGGAGGTTCCAAGAGACCCAGTACTTC
D gene: TRBD1; clone size: NA; V gene: TRBV2; J gene: TRBJ1-2; CDR3 protein: CASLYGTVGYGYTF; CDR3 DNA: TGTGCCAGCCTCTACGGGACAGTTGGGTATGGCTACACCTTC
D gene: NA; clone size: few; V gene: TRBV7-9; J gene: TRBJ2-2; CDR3 protein: CASSFFGGGYVDTGELFF; CDR3 DNA: TGTGCCAGCAGCTTCTTCGGGGGAGGCTACGTTGACACCGGGGAGCTGTTTTTT
D gene: NA; clone size: NA; V gene: TRBV4-3; J gene: TRBJ1-2; CDR3 protein: CASSQSWTANYGYTF; CDR3 DNA: TGCGCCAGCAGCCAATCCTGGACAGCGAACTATGGCTACACCTTC
D gene: TRBD1; clone size: NA; V gene: TRBV11-2; J gene: TRBJ2-3; CDR3 protein: CASSFIWGNRGQTDTQYF; CDR3 DNA: TGTGCCAGCAGCTTTATTTGGGGAAACAGGGGGCAAACAGATACGCAGTATTTT
D gene: NA; clone size: NA; V gene: TRBV27; J gene: TRBJ2-7; CDR3 protein: CASSPQGFEQYF; CDR3 DNA: TGTGCCAGCAGCCCCCAGGGTTTCGAGCAGTACTTC
D gene: TRBD1; clone size: NA; V gene: TRBV10-3; J gene: TRBJ2-7; CDR3 protein: CAISESILLRGTDSYEQYF; CDR3 DNA: TGTGCCATCAGTGAGTCGATTCTTCTAAGGGGGACAGACTCCTACGAGCAGTACTTC